A single sample gave rise to the 19 T cell receptor beta chains below, sequenced in a study of Ad26.COV2.S vaccination and SARS-CoV-2 variants (dated by TCRdb to about 2021). Receptor amplification or capture employed the immunoSEQ multiplex PCR assay. What TCRdb holds here is the immuneACCESS table cut down to in-frame rearrangements. Part of the clones is not present; checked against another copy, under half of the missing clones reflect an unresolved V gene, and the others are unexplained. This sample comprises about 400,000 clones, approximately 88% of them detected only once. Approximately 4% of the sample lies in the top ten. According to the study, the label for this sample's treatment or condition signals: 15 to 20 received Ad26.COV2.S at low or high dose, single or two shots; five or six received placebo; per-sample allocation not given. Repertoires of vaccine and placebo recipients were sequenced from samples taken on day 63 after the first injection.

The input for sequencing was peripheral blood, taken in a trial of Ad26.COV2.S vaccine versus placebo. The receptor set was obtained from a person aged 18-65 years who received the Ad26.COV2.S COVID-19 vaccine or a placebo.

This clone came up a few times. The chain joins TRBV5-5 to TRBJ2-7; D gene unclear. The CDR3 consists of 16 residues. CDR1 and CDR2 from the germline V gene are SGHKS and YYEKEE (reference sequence). The germline V and J ends were trimmed by 2 bases and 3 bases, with 18 bases remaining between them. CDR3 DNA sequence: TGTGCCAGCAGCTTTTTCAATCCTACCTGGGGCTACGAGCAGTACTTC. Its translation is CASSFFNPTWGYEQYF. The full variable domain, in which reference TRBV5-5 and TRBJ2-7 provide the parts outside the CDR3, is DAGVTQSPTHLIKTRGQQVTLRCSPISGHKSVSWYQQVLGQGPQFIFQYYEKEERGRGNFPDRFSARQFPNYSSELNVNALLLGDSALYLCASSFFNPTWGYEQYFGPGTRLTVT.

The chain links TRBV10-3 to TRBJ2-7, with D perhaps TRBD1 or TRBD2 (5 bases each). Per germline, CDR1 ENHRY and CDR2 SYGVKD. V lost 6 bases and J lost 6, with 15 bases in between. This CDR3 has 13 amino acids. The CDR3, as DNA: TGTGCCATCAGCCGGGACGCACCCGCCGAGCAGTACTTC. It codes for CAISRDAPAEQYF.

This clone was seen a single time. J is TRBJ2-7 and V is TRBV6-2 or TRBV6-3; 7 nucleotides agree with TRBD1. Germline CDR1 MNHEY, CDR2 SVGEGT. V lost 6 bases and J lost 0; bases outside the gene matches: 8. This CDR3 has 15 amino acids. The CDR3 DNA reads TGTGCCAGCAGCAGACAGGGAATGGGCTCCTACGAGCAGTACTTC. Its protein product is CASSRQGMGSYEQYF.

V is TRBV25-1 and J is TRBJ1-5; D gene uncertain. Germline CDR1 reads MGHDK; CDR2 reads SYGVNS. The CDR3 loop spans 13 amino acids. Between the trimmed V and J ends, which lost 7 bases and 7 bases, there was a span of 14 bases. CDR3 DNA sequence: TGTGCCAGCATGGGTGGGGTCGGACAGCCCCAGCATTTT. Its protein product is CASMGGVGQPQHF.

The J gene is TRBJ2-5, the V gene TRBV5-1; 7 nucleotides agree with TRBD1. The CDR3 is 14 residues long. V lost 4 bases to trimming and J lost 1 base; unmatched junction nucleotides: 4. Germline lookup yields CDR1 SGHRS and CDR2 YFSETQ. DNA of the CDR3: TGCGCCAGCAGCCTGGGACAGTTCCAAGAGACCCAGTACTTC. Amino acid sequence: CASSLGQFQETQYF.

V and J are TRBV29-1 and TRBJ2-7; the match to TRBD1 covers 8 bases. The CDR3 has 11 residues. Germline CDR1 and CDR2: SQVTM and ANQGSEA. With V trimmed by 6 bases and J by 6 bases, 4 bases remained unmatched. CDR3 coding DNA: TGCAGCGTGCCCACAGGGGGCGAGCAGTACTTC. Translated: CSVPTGGEQYF.

The rearrangement links TRBV5-4 to TRBJ1-1; the D is unclear. Trimming removed 4 bases from V and 6 bases from J, with 16 bases in between. The CDR3 is made up of 14 amino acids. Germline V CDR1 and CDR2: SGHNT, YYREEE (reference sequence). The CDR3 protein is CASSRERDPPEAFF. The CDR3 nucleotides read TGTGCCAGCAGCCGGGAGAGGGATCCCCCTGAAGCTTTCTTT.

CDR3: CASSLRGRRDNSPLHF. CDR3 in DNA: TGTGCCAGCAGCTTGAGGGGTAGGCGGGATAATTCACCCCTCCACTTT. The genes are TRBV5-5 and TRBJ1-6; D is perhaps TRBD1 (5 bases). Between the trimmed V and J ends, which lost 1 base and 5 bases, there was a span of 13 bases. The CDR3 sequence is 16 residues long. Germline CDR1 reads SGHKS; CDR2 reads YYEKEE (reference sequence).

The rearrangement joins TRBV11-1 to TRBJ1-1; 7 bases match TRBD1. The CDR3 spans 13 residues. Trimming took 5 bases from V and 5 from J; bases not matched to a gene: 5. CDR1 and CDR2 (germline): SGHAT, FQDESV (reference sequence). CDR3 loop: CASSPTGRTEAFF. The CDR3 DNA reads TGTGCCAGCAGCCCGACAGGGAGAACTGAAGCTTTCTTT.

In its sample, this clone was seen many times. V gene TRBV5-1 combines with J gene TRBJ1-1, with 7 bases matching TRBD1. The CDR3 spans 13 residues. The trim removed 7 bases at V and 1 base at J, leaving 4 bases unmatched. Germline CDR1 SGHRS, CDR2 YFSETQ. The CDR3, as DNA: TGCGCCAGCCGGGACAGCTCGAACACTGAAGCTTTCTTT. Translation gives CASRDSSNTEAFF.

This clone was counted a few times. The gene calls are TRBV4-3 and TRBJ1-4; 7 nucleotides agree with TRBD1. The ends lost 0 bases at V and 8 bases at J; junction bases unmatched: 6. Germline values: CDR1 LGHNA, CDR2 YSLEER. The CDR3 runs 15 residues. The CDR3 reads CASSQEYRGAEKLFF. As DNA, the CDR3 is TGCGCCAGCAGCCAAGAATACAGGGGAGCGGAAAAACTGTTTTTT.

The chain recombines TRBV6-6 with TRBJ2-3, with TRBD1 matching 9 bases. J lost 4 bases, V lost 5 bases, and 10 bases had no gene match. The CDR3 consists of 16 residues. CDR1 is MNHNY and CDR2 is SVGAGI in the germline V gene (reference sequence). As DNA, the CDR3 is TGTGCCAGCAGTCCCAACAGGGGGCGCGTGGCAGATACGCAGTATTTT. It specifies CASSPNRGRVADTQYF.

V usage is TRBV27 and J usage is TRBJ1-1; weak D call: TRBD1 (6 bases). The V end lost 5 bases, the J end lost 5 bases, and 27 bases lay between the germline ends. From germline, CDR1 is MNHEY and CDR2 SMNVEV (reference sequence). The CDR3 contains 18 residues. The CDR3 nucleotides are TGTGCCAGCAGTCCTCTTATTGGGGGCCCGGGGGGAAGGACTGAAGCTTTCTTT. Amino acid sequence: CASSPLIGGPGGRTEAFF.

The chain is built from TRBV7-8 and TRBJ2-3; 7 nucleotides agree with TRBD2. Trimming at V came to 6 bases and at J to 8 bases, leaving 11 bases not matched to a gene. Germline V gene lookup returns CDR1 SGHVS and CDR2 FQNEAQ. The CDR3 runs 14 residues. In DNA, the CDR3 is TGTGCCAGCAGGGGGGGGACTGCAGGAGGTACGCAGTATTTT. This codes for CASRGGTAGGTQYF.

V gene TRBV7-9 combines with J gene TRBJ1-5, with D uncertain. The CDR3 sequence is 19 residues long. Germline V CDR1 and CDR2: SEHNR, FQNEAQ (reference sequence). V gave up 5 bases and J gave up 2 bases, with 25 bases separating them. CDR3 sequence reads: CASSQESQTRAYGNQPQHF. The CDR3 coding sequence is TGTGCCAGCAGCCAAGAGTCCCAAACCCGCGCCTATGGCAATCAGCCCCAGCATTTT.

The sample holds a few counts of this clone. The chain carries TRBV10-1 and TRBJ1-1; D is ambiguous. V lost 7 bases, J lost 0 bases, and 12 bases lay in between. The germline gives CDR1 WNHNN, CDR2 SYGVQD (reference sequence). The length of the CDR3 is 14 residues. The CDR3 spells CASTRAGMNTEAFF. Written as DNA, the CDR3 is TGCGCCAGCACCCGGGCGGGGATGAACACTGAAGCTTTCTTT.

The chain links TRBV19 to TRBJ2-7, with 11 bases identical to TRBD1. This CDR3 has 16 residues. CDR1 and CDR2 from the germline V gene are LNHDA and SQIVND (reference sequence). With V trimmed by 3 bases and J by 2 bases, 6 bases remained unmatched. The CDR3 here is CASSIDRDRGTYEQYF. Here the CDR3 DNA reads TGTGCCAGTAGTATCGACCGGGACAGGGGGACCTACGAGCAGTACTTC.

This clone was recorded once. The V call is TRBV19, the J call TRBJ2-1; possibly TRBD2 for D (6 bases). Germline V gives CDR1 LNHDA, CDR2 SQIVND (reference sequence). V lost 7 bases, J lost 0 bases, and 16 bases lay in between. The CDR3 sequence is 16 residues long. In nucleotides, the CDR3 is TGTGCCAGTACCCAAAGTGGGCGGGGCTCCTACAATGAGCAGTTCTTC. Its translation: CASTQSGRGSYNEQFF.

This clone was observed once. The rearrangement uses TRBV7-9 and TRBJ2-5, with 9 nucleotides matching TRBD2. CDR1 is SEHNR, CDR2 FQNEAQ, per germline (reference sequence). CDR3 length: 15 amino acids. With 3 bases clipped from V and 5 bases from J, the junction kept 7 bases outside the gene matches. This CDR3 reads CASSLASGAGETQYF. DNA for the CDR3: TGTGCCAGCAGCTTGGCTAGCGGGGCCGGGGAGACCCAGTACTTC.